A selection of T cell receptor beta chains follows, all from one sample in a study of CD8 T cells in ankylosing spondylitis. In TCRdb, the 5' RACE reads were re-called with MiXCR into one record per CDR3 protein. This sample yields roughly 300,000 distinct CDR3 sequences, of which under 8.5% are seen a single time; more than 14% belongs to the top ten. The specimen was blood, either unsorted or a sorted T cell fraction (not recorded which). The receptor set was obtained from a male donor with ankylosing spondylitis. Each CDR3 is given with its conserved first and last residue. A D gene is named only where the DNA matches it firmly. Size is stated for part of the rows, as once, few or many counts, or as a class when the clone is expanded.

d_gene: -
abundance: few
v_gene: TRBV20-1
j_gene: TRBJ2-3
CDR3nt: TGCAGTGCTGGGGGCACAGATACGCAGTATTTT
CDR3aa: CSAGGTDTQYF

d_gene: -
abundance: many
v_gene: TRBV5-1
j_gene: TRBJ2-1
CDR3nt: TGCGCCAGCAGCTTAACCGGGCCGTCCAACAATGAGCAGTTCTTC
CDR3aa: CASSLTGPSNNEQFF

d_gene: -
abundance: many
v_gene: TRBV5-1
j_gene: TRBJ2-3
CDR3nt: TGCGCCAGCAGCTTGGCCGGCGGACGCACAGATACGCAGTATTTT
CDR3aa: CASSLAGGRTDTQYF

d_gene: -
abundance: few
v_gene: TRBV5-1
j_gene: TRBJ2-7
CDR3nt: TGCGCCAGCAGCTCCACAGGAGGGAGTCATGAGCAGTACTTC
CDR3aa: CASSSTGGSHEQYF

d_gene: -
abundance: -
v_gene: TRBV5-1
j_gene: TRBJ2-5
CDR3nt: TGCGCCAGCAGCTTGGTTACCCCGAGGGAGACCCAGTACTTC
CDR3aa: CASSLVTPRETQYF

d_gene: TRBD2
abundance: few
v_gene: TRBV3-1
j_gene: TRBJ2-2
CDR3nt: TGTGCCAGCGGGACTAGCAGGGCGAACACCGGGGAGCTGTTTTTT
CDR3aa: CASGTSRANTGELFF

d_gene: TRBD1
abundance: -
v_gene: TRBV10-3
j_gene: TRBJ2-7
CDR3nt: TGTGCCATCAGCCATCCGGGACAGGCGAGGTACGAGCAGTACTTC
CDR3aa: CAISHPGQARYEQYF

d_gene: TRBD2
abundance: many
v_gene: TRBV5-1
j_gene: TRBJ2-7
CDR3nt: TGCGCCAGCAGTCAGGCGGAGCGGGGATCCTACGAGCAGTACTTC
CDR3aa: CASSQAERGSYEQYF

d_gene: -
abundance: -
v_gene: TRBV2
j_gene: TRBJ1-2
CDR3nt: TGTGCCAGCAGAAGGGATAACTATGGCTACACCTTC
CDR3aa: CASRRDNYGYTF

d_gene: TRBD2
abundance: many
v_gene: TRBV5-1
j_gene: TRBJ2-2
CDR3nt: TGCGCCAGCAGCGGCCGGGAGGATCTCACCGGGGAGCTGTTTTTT
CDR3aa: CASSGREDLTGELFF

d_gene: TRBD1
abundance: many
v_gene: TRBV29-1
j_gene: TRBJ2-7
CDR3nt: TGCAGCGTTGTGGACAGGGGTGGCTACGAGCAGTACTTC
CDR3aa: CSVVDRGGYEQYF

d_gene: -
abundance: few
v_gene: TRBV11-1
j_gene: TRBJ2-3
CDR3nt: TGTGCCAGCAGCTTAGCGCGGGGCTCACGGACGTATTTT
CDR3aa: CASSLARGSRTYF

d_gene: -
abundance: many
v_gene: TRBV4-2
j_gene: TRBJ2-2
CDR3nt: TGTGCCAGCAGCCAAGAGGCAGGGATGAACACCGGGGAGCTGTTTTTT
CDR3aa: CASSQEAGMNTGELFF

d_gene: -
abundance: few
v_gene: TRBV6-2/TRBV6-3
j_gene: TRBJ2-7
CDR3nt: TGTGCCAGCAGTTACAGGGGGGAAGACAGTTACTACGAGCAGTACTTC
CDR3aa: CASSYRGEDSYYEQYF

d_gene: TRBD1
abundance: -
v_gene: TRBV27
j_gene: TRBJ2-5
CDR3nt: TGTGCCAGCAGTTCTCCCACAGGGGGACCTGGGACCCAGTACTTC
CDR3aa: CASSSPTGGPGTQYF

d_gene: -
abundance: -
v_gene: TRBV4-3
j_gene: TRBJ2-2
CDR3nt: TGCGCCAGCAGGCAGGGGTTTGGCACCGGGGAGCTGTTTTTT
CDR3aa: CASRQGFGTGELFF

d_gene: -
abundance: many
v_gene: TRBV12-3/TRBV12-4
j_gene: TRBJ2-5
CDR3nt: TGTGCCAGCAGTTTCAGGGACCAAGAGACCCAGTACTTC
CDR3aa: CASSFRDQETQYF

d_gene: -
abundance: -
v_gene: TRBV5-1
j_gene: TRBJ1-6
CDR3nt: TGCGCCAGCAGCCGGGGAGAGAATTCACCCCTCCACTTT
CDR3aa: CASSRGENSPLHF

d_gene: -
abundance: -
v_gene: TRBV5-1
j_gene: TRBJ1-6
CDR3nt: TGCGCCAGCAGCTTGGAAGGGGCTCCAGATTCACCCCTCCACTTT
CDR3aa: CASSLEGAPDSPLHF

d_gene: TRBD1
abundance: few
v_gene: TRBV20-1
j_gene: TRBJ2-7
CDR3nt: TGCAGTGCTGGACGGGACAGGGACGAGCAGTACTTC
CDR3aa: CSAGRDRDEQYF

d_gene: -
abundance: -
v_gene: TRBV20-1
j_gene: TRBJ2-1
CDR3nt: TGCAGTGCTAGAGATCCCCTGGACTTCGAGAATGAGCAGTTCTTC
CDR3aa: CSARDPLDFENEQFF

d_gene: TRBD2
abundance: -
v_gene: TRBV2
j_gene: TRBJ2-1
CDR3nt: TGTGCCAGCAGTGAGAGGAGATATAGCGGGAGATCGTCCTCCTACAATGAGCAGTTCTTC
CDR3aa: CASSERRYSGRSSSYNEQFF

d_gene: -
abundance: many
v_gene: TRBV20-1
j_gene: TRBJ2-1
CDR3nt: TGCAGTGCTAGAGATAGCAGGAGCTCCTACAATGAGCAGTTCTTC
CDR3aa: CSARDSRSSYNEQFF

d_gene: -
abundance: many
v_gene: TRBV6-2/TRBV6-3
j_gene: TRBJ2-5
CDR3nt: TGTGCCAGCAGCCTACTCGGCACGAGCCTTCAAGAGACCCAGTACTTC
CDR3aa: CASSLLGTSLQETQYF

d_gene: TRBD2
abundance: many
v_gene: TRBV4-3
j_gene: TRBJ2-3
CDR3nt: TGCGCCAGCAGCCAAGACCTAGCGGGAGGGATCACAGATACGCAGTATTTT
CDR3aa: CASSQDLAGGITDTQYF

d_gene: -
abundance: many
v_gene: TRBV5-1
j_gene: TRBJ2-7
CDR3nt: TGCGCCAGCAGCTTGGCCGGCGGGGTATCCTACGAGCAGTACTTC
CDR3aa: CASSLAGGVSYEQYF